The next 20 T cell receptor beta chains were all read from a single sample in a study of identical twins. A single record per CDR3 protein comes from TCRdb applying MiXCR to the 5' RACE reads. Of about 220,000 distinct CDR3 sequences in the sample, about 7.5% are singletons; the top ten hold 1.5% to 2.5%. The sample was also linked to a second study, of yellow fever vaccine responses in identical twins.

The specimen sequenced was memory (CD45RO+) T cells sorted from blood. The source is a woman between 18 and 29 years old in good health.

This clonotype occurred many times. This chain links TRBV5-6 with TRBJ2-2, with D tentatively TRBD2 (6 bases). This CDR3 has 15 residues. CDR1 is SGHDT and CDR2 is YYEEEE in the germline V gene. Deletions cut 2 bases from V and 2 bases from J, with 10 bases between. In DNA, the CDR3 is TGTGCCAGCAGCTTACTAGCCGTTAACACCGGGGAGCTGTTTTTT. It yields the protein CASSLLAVNTGELFF.

In this sample, this clonotype turned up many times. J is TRBJ1-1 and V is TRBV7-9; D is uncertain. The V gene lost 1 base and the J gene lost 5 bases, with 11 bases spanning the gap. Germline values: CDR1 SEHNR, CDR2 FQNEAQ (reference sequence). This CDR3 comprises 14 residues. As DNA, the CDR3 is TGTGCCAGCAGCTTAGATTGGGTTGGGACTGAAGCTTTCTTT. It specifies CASSLDWVGTEAFF.

This clonotype showed up many times. The gene calls are TRBV28 and TRBJ2-5; D is unclear. CDR3 length equals 14 residues. CDR1 is MDHEN and CDR2 is SYDVKM in the germline V gene. The ends were cut back, 1 base at V and 1 base at J, with 7 bases in the middle. CDR3 residues: CASSLFGTQETQYF. The CDR3 DNA follows: TGTGCCAGCAGTTTATTCGGCACCCAAGAGACCCAGTACTTC.

This clonotype appeared a few times. V is TRBV6-1 and J is TRBJ2-7; the match to TRBD1 covers 10 bases. The ends lost 6 bases at V and 4 bases at J; junction bases unmatched: 6. This CDR3 region has 14 residues. Germline V CDR1 and CDR2: MNHNS, SASEGT. The CDR3 reads CASSRRQGAYEQYF. The CDR3 nucleotides are TGTGCCAGCAGCCGCAGACAGGGGGCTTACGAGCAGTACTTC.

The V and J genes are TRBV11-2 and TRBJ2-3; perhaps TRBD2 as D (6 bases). V was cut by 0 bases and J by 5 bases, with 12 bases left in between. The CDR3 covers 15 residues. CDR1 and CDR2 (germline): SGHAT, FQNNGV. CDR3 nucleotides: TGTGCCAGCAGCTTAGACGCCGGGGGACGAGATACGCAGTATTTT. Translation gives CASSLDAGGRDTQYF.

This clonotype was observed a few times. The chain carries TRBV15 and TRBJ2-1, with 9 bases matching TRBD2. CDR1 is LNHNV, CDR2 YYDKDF, per germline (reference sequence). V dropped 0 bases and J dropped 6; count of bases not matched to a gene: 6. This CDR3 has 16 residues. For the CDR3, the DNA is TGTGCCACCAGCAGAGATCGTAGCGGGAGTGTCAATGAGCAGTTCTTC. Protein: CATSRDRSGSVNEQFF.

This clonotype showed up many times. CDR3 region: CASSQEYGDRAYEQYF. For the CDR3, the DNA is TGTGCCAGCAGCCAAGAATATGGGGACAGGGCTTACGAGCAGTACTTC. The rearrangement links TRBV4-2 to TRBJ2-7; 9 bases match TRBD1. V shed 0 bases and J 4 bases; nucleotides not matched to a gene: 7. Germline values: CDR1 LGHNA, CDR2 YNFKEQ. This CDR3 contains 16 residues.

This clonotype was seen a handful of times. The chain couples TRBV15 to TRBJ2-2, with D perhaps matching TRBD1 or TRBD2 (5 bases each). V was clipped by 0 bases and J by 4 bases, with 9 bases between them. CDR1 and CDR2 (germline): LNHNV, YYDKDF (reference sequence). This CDR3 region has 15 residues. The CDR3 reads CATSREGAGTGELFF. The CDR3 DNA is TGTGCCACCAGCAGAGAAGGGGCGGGCACCGGGGAGCTGTTTTTT.

By sample fraction, this clonotype is medium-sized (0.01 to 0.1%). V usage is TRBV27 and J usage is TRBJ1-4, with D hard to call. Germline V CDR1 and CDR2: MNHEY, SMNVEV (reference sequence). With 6 bases removed from V and 8 bases from J, the gap between germline ends came to 13 bases. The CDR3 loop spans 13 amino acids. The CDR3: CASSYSTGEKLFF. The CDR3 nucleotides are TGTGCCAGCAGCTACTCGACGGGCGAAAAACTGTTTTTT.

This sequence joins TRBV6-5 and TRBJ2-5; 8 positions agree with TRBD2. This CDR3 is built from 14 residues. The V segment lost 5 bases and the J segment 5 bases; nucleotides outside the gene matches: 7. Germline assignment: CDR1 MNHEY and CDR2 SVGAGI. CDR3 in amino acids: CASSTSGGPETQYF. CDR3 nucleotides: TGTGCCAGCAGTACATCGGGGGGGCCGGAGACCCAGTACTTC.

The chain joins TRBV6-5 to TRBJ1-5; D remains unclear. The CDR3 has 14 amino acids. V shed 6 bases and J shed 7 bases, with 16 bases lying between them. Germline assignment: CDR1 MNHEY and CDR2 SVGAGI. The CDR3 here is CASSYRALRQPQHF. The CDR3 DNA is TGTGCCAGCAGCTATAGGGCCCTGCGGCAGCCCCAGCATTTT.

This clonotype was observed at least ten times. The rearrangement joins TRBV4-2 to TRBJ1-1; D is possibly TRBD1 (6 bases). The CDR3 is 15 residues long. CDR1 is LGHNA and CDR2 is YNFKEQ in the germline V gene. The ends were cut back, 5 bases at V and 0 bases at J, with 13 bases in the middle. CDR3 sequence (DNA): TGTGCCAGCAGCGCGCAGACAGGCATGAACACTGAAGCTTTCTTT. It codes for CASSAQTGMNTEAFF.

This clonotype was seen repeatedly, ten times or more. The V gene is TRBV6-2 or TRBV6-3, the J gene TRBJ2-2; a weak D match, TRBD2 (6 bases). In germline, CDR1 is MNHEY, CDR2 SVGEGT. V lost 4 bases and J 6 bases, leaving 12 bases between the germline ends. This CDR3 is built from 14 residues. The CDR3 sequence: CASSWGRSAGELFF. The CDR3 DNA reads TGTGCCAGCAGTTGGGGGAGGAGCGCCGGGGAGCTGTTTTTT.

This clonotype has at least ten counts. This chain uses TRBV6-1 with TRBJ1-6, with D possibly TRBD1 on 6 matching bases. This CDR3 is 15 amino acids long. V was cut by 5 bases and J by 3 bases, with 11 bases left in between. Germline CDR1 reads MNHNS; CDR2 reads SASEGT. CDR3 DNA: TGTGCCAGCAGTCCCCCAGGGGTCTATAATTCACCCCTCCACTTT. It codes for CASSPPGVYNSPLHF.

The chain couples TRBV5-1 to TRBJ1-2; D ambiguous. This CDR3 contains 14 residues. Looked up from germline, CDR1 is SGHRS and CDR2 is YFSETQ. Trimming left V 0 bases short and J 7 bases short, with 13 bases between. CDR3 sequence: CASSLADRAGGYTF. The CDR3 nucleotides read TGCGCCAGCAGCTTGGCCGACCGGGCGGGTGGCTACACCTTC.

The V call is TRBV6-4, the J call TRBJ2-3, with 8 positions matching TRBD2. The germline V gene has CDR1 MRHNA and CDR2 SNTAGT. CDR3 size: 14 residues. Germline trimming cut 4 bases from V and 9 bases from J; bases unmatched to any gene: 9. This chain's CDR3 is CASSAREGSSTQYF. The CDR3 coding sequence is TGTGCCAGCAGTGCCCGGGAGGGCAGTTCGACGCAGTATTTT.

There are many counts of this clonotype. CDR3 bases: TGTGCCAGCAGGGGACTAGCGGATACCTACGAGCAGTACTTC. As protein: CASRGLADTYEQYF. V is TRBV27 and J is TRBJ2-7, with 11 bases matching TRBD2. The CDR3 extends over 14 amino acids. CDR1 and CDR2 from the germline V gene are MNHEY and SMNVEV (reference sequence). V lost 6 bases, J lost 2 bases, and 3 bases stayed unmatched.

This clonotype was observed many times. This sequence joins TRBV7-6 and TRBJ2-7; no clear D gene. Germline CDR1 SGHVS, CDR2 FNYEAQ. The CDR3 loop spans 13 amino acids. The germline V and J ends were trimmed by 1 base and 0 bases, with 4 bases remaining between them. The DNA for the CDR3 is TGTGCCAGCAGCTTAGTACACTCCTACGAGCAGTACTTC. Amino acid sequence: CASSLVHSYEQYF.

This clonotype was seen at least ten times. This chain connects TRBV28 to TRBJ2-2, with 11 positions matching TRBD1. CDR3 length: 16 residues. Germline CDR1 reads MDHEN; CDR2 reads SYDVKM. Unmatched junction bases numbered 6, after V lost 5 bases and J lost 4 bases. The CDR3 coding sequence is TGTGCCAGCAGTATCTCTGGGACAGGGGGCACCGGGGAGCTGTTTTTT. It codes for CASSISGTGGTGELFF.

The gene calls are TRBV29-1 and TRBJ2-3; D is unclear. Trimming pared 3 bases from V and 6 bases from J, leaving 16 bases between. CDR3 length: 14 residues. CDR1 and CDR2 (germline): SQVTM, ANQGSEA. CDR3: CSVDFLYHEDTQYF. The CDR3, as DNA: TGCAGCGTTGACTTCCTTTATCACGAGGATACGCAGTATTTT.